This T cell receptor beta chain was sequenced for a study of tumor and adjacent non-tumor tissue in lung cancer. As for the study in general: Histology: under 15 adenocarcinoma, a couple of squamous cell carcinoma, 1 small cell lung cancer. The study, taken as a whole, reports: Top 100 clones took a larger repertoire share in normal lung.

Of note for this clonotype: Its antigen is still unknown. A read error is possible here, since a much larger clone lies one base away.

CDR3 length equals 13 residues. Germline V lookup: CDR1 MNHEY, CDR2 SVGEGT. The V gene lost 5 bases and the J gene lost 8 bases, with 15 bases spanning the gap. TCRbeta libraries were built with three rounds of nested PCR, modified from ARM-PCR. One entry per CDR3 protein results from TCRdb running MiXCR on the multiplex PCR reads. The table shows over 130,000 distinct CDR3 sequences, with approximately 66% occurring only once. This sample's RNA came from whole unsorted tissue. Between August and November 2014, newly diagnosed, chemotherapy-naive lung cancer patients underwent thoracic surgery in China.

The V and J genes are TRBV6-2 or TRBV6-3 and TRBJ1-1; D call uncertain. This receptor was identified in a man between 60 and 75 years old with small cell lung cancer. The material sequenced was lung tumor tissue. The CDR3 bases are TGTGCCAGCAGTAAAATCGTCAGGAGGGAAGCTTTCTTT. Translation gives CASSKIVRREAFF.